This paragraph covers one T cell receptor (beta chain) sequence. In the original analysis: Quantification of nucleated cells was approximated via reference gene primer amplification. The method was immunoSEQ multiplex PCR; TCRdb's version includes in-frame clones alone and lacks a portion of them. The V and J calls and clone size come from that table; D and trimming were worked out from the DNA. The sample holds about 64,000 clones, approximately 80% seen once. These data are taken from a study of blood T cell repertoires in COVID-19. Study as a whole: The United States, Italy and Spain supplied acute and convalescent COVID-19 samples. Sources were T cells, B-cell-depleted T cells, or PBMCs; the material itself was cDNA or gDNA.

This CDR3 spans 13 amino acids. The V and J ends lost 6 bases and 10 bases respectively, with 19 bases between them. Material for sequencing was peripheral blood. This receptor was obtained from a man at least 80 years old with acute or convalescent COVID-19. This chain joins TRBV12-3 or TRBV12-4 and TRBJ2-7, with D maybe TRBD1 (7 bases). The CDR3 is CASRQGDRDLQYF. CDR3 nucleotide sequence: TGTGCCAGCAGGCAGGGGGACCGGGACTTACAGTACTTC.